This TCR beta chain was sequenced for a study of CD8+ T cells in alopecia areata. Overall study context: Affected scalp percentage determined the severity score of treated patients. Study results and limitations: Persistence in scalp and blood during tofacitinib was observed for many expanded lesional clones. The study also sequences resident alphabeta T cells of normal skin in scalp samples.

Per the germline V gene, CDR1 is ENHRY and CDR2 is SYGVKD. This CDR3 is 14 amino acids long. V was trimmed by 5 bases and J by 4 bases, leaving 14 bases between them. Extracted RNA was reverse transcribed, and the resulting cDNA served as sequencing template. The assay was immunoSEQ multiplex PCR, and TCRdb's table has in-frame clones only and misses some. Here the sample spans roughly 230,000 clones, approximately 47% being singletons. Treatment here: oral pan-JAK inhibitor, 5-10 mg twice daily. Using a FACSAria, the CD4+ and CD8+ T cells were sorted from the PBMCs. Regarding this clone: Antigen specificity is unknown.

The specimen was CD4+ T cells sorted from blood, collected at approximately week 39, from a patient treated with tofacitinib. The chain has TRBV10-3 and TRBJ1-1, with TRBD1 as a possible D gene (5 bases). This sequence originates from a human donor with alopecia areata. The CDR3 nucleotides read TGTGCCATCAGTATCGACCGGGACTCCACTGAAGCTTTCTTT. Translation gives CAISIDRDSTEAFF.